This TCR beta chain was retrieved from a study of T cells in Graves' hyperthyroidism and ophthalmopathy. On the study more broadly: Any treatment followed the collection of peripheral blood at initial diagnosis. Regarding the study as a whole: Most clonotypes expanded in the thyroid (above 0.001) were also present in blood.

Amplification of TCR beta CDR3 regions was performed using RNA transcripts as template. First-round RT-PCR of the TCR CDR3 relied on the HTBI primer set. TCRdb reanalysed the multiplex PCR reads using MiXCR and keeps one entry per CDR3 protein. Among some 340,000 distinct CDR3 sequences listed, about 13% were seen once. Lactation, pregnancy, other autoimmune disease or uncontrolled infection led to exclusion of patients. Diagnoses rested on clinical symptoms, serum thyroxine and TRAb, thyroid ultrasound and orbital computed tomography. Germline V gene sequence: CDR1 MNHNS, CDR2 SASEGT. The CDR3 spans 14 residues. V shed 2 bases and J shed 7 bases, with 14 bases lying between them. This clonotype was seen repeatedly, ten times or more. Its antigen remains unknown.

This receptor was obtained from a middle-aged woman with Graves' ophthalmopathy. Sequencing was carried out using blood. The chain carries TRBV6-1 and TRBJ1-2; no reliable D call. CDR3 region: CASSETGRTSGYTF. CDR3 nucleotide sequence: TGTGCCAGCAGTGAAACTGGCAGAACGTCTGGCTACACCTTC.